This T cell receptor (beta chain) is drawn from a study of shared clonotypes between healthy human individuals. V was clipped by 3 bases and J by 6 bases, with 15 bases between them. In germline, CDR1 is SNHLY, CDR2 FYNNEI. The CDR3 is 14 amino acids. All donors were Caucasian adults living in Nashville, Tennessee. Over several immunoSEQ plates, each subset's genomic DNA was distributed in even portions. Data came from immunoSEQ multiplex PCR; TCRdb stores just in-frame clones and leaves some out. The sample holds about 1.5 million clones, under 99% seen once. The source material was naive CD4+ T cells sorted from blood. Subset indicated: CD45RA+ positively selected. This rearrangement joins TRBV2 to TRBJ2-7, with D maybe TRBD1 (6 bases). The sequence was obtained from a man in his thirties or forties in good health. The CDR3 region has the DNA TGTGCCAGCAGTGAGGGCCAGGGGTTCTCCGAGCAGTACTTC. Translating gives CASSEGQGFSEQYF.